This TCR beta chain emerged from a study of regulatory T cells in long-lasting Graves disease. Points from the study as a whole: Accuracy was possibly reduced by small sample size. No thyroid tissue was studied; the work used peripheral blood only.

Both iRepertoire HTBI primers and Arm-PCR of CDR3 regions were used to build the TCR beta libraries. Each CDR3 protein gets one entry after TCRdb re-called the multiplex PCR reads with MiXCR. Of a few hundred thousand distinct CDR3 sequences in the sample, around 22% are singletons; the top ten hold about 27%. Time point meaning: persistent/refractory GD, antithyroid drugs over 5 years with positive TRAb. With RNA extracted from PBMCs as input, the TCR library was made. The CDR3 has 18 residues. In germline, CDR1 is SEHNR, CDR2 FQNEAQ (reference sequence). J was trimmed by 4 bases and V by 6 bases; bases with no gene match: 16. About this clonotype itself: Antigen: not known.

The clonotype originates from a female donor with Graves disease. The source material was peripheral blood mononuclear cells (PBMCs), sampled when the disease was refractory, from a patient treated with antithyroid drugs. V usage is TRBV7-9 and J usage is TRBJ1-2, with TRBD1 identical over 11 bases. CDR3 DNA: TGTGCCAGCAGTTCACCCGGGACAGGGGGGGCCGGAGGCTATGGCTACACCTTC. It encodes CASSSPGTGGAGGYGYTF. The whole variable domain, filled in from reference TRBV7-9 and TRBJ1-2, reads DTGVSQNPRHKITKRGQNVTFRCDPISEHNRLYWYRQTLGQGPEFLTYFQNEAQLEKSRLLSDRFSAERPKGSFSTLEIQRTEQGDSAMYLCASSSPGTGGAGGYGYTFGSGTRLTVV.